This T cell receptor beta chain was retrieved from a study of cytomegalovirus exposure and HLA in healthy donors. The PCR employed 60 Vbeta primers together with 13 Jbeta primers. The assay was immunoSEQ multiplex PCR, and TCRdb's table has in-frame clones only and misses some. The sample holds about 200,000 clones; 65% to 80% are singletons and the top ten take around 15%. Germline CDR1 reads SGHKS; CDR2 reads YYEKEE (reference sequence). There are 12 residues in the CDR3. Trimming took off 4 bases at V and 5 bases at J, with 9 bases between the two ends. Sequencing was performed on PBMCs. V and J are TRBV5-5 and TRBJ2-5, with D maybe TRBD1 (5 bases). The TCR was taken from a middle-aged man in good health and CMV-seronegative. In nucleotides, the CDR3 is TGTGCCAGCAGCCCTCCAGGGGAGACCCAGTACTTC. As protein: CASSPPGETQYF.